This T cell receptor (beta chain) is drawn from a study of spatial heterogeneity in lung cancer. Background on the study: Consistently, beta-chain sequences turned up in larger numbers than alpha-chain sequences did.

Regarding the study as a whole: Tumoral mutation counts were tracked by counts of expanded intratumoral alpha and beta TCRs.

This CDR3 is 15 amino acids long. Germline loops: CDR1 SQVTM, CDR2 ANQGSEA. Trimming removed 6 bases from V and 0 bases from J, with 18 bases in between. The study tagged each TCR cDNA molecule with a unique molecular identifier. One entry per CDR3 protein, called by TCRdb with MiXCR from the 5' RACE reads. The sample holds over 9,000 distinct CDR3 sequences, more than 14% seen once. This clonotype was counted ten times or more. The antigen is undetermined. Specified time point: sample taken at primary tumor resection. The receptor comes from a male donor with early-stage non-small cell lung cancer. The sample in question was lung tumor tissue, obtained at surgery. This chain links TRBV29-1 with TRBJ2-7, with D perhaps TRBD1 (6 bases). The CDR3 DNA sequence: TGCAGCGTCACGGGACATAAGGAGACCTCCTACGAGCAGTACTTC. Encoded protein: CSVTGHKETSYEQYF.